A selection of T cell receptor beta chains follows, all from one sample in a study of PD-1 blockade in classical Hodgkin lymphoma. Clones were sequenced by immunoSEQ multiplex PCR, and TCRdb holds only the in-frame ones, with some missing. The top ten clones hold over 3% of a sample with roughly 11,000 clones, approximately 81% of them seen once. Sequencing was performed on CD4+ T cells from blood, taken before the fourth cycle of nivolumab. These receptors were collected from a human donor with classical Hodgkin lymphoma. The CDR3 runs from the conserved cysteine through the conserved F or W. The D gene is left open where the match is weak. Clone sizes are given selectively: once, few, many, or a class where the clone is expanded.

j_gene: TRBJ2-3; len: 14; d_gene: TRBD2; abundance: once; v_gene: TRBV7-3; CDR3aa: CASSSGTSSDTQYF; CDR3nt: TGTGCCAGCAGCTCAGGGACTAGCTCGGATACGCAGTATTTT
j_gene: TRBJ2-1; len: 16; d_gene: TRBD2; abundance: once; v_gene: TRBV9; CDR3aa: CASSQGGSGPYNEQFF; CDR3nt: TGTGCCAGCAGCCAAGGTGGTAGCGGGCCATACAATGAGCAGTTCTTC
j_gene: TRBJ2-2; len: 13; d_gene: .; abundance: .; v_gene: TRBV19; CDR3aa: CASKLRWEGELFF; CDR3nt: TGTGCCAGTAAACTCCGTTGGGAGGGGGAGCTGTTTTTT
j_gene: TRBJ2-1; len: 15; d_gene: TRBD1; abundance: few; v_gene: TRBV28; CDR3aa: CASRQTGSSYNEQFF; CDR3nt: TGTGCCAGCAGGCAGACAGGGAGCTCCTACAATGAGCAGTTCTTC
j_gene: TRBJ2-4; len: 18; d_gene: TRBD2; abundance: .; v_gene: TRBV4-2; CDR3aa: CASSQDYSGGIAKNIQYF; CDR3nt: TGTGCCAGCAGCCAAGATTATTCGGGGGGAATAGCCAAAAACATTCAGTACTTC
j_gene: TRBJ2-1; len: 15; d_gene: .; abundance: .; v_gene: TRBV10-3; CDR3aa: CAISDGGGSYNEQFF; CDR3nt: TGTGCCATCAGTGACGGGGGAGGCTCCTACAATGAGCAGTTCTTC
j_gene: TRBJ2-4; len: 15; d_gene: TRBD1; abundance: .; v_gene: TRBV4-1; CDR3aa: CASSPHRGSGNIQYF; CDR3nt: TGCGCCAGCAGCCCCCACAGGGGGTCGGGAAACATTCAGTACTTC
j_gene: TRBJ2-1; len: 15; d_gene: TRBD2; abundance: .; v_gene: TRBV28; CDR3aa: CASSRLAGSYNEQFF; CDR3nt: TGTGCCAGCAGCCGCCTAGCGGGTTCCTACAATGAGCAGTTCTTC
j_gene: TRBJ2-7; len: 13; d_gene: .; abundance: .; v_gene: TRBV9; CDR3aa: CASSGFVAGEQYF; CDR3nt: TGTGCCAGCAGCGGATTTGTGGCTGGGGAGCAGTACTTC
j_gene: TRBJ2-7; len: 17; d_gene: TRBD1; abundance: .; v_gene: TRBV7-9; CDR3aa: CASSPLSRGPLSYEQYF; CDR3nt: TGTGCCAGCAGCCCGCTGTCCAGGGGGCCACTCTCCTACGAGCAGTACTTC
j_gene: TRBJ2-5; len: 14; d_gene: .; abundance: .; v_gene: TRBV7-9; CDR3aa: CASSLGWEQETQYF; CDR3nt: TGTGCCAGCAGCTTAGGCTGGGAGCAAGAGACCCAGTACTTC
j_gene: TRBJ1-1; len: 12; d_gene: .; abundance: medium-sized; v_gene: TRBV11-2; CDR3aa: CASSLVWSEAFF; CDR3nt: TGTGCCAGCAGCTTAGTGTGGTCCGAAGCTTTCTTT
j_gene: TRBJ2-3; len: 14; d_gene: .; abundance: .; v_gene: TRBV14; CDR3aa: CASSPLGGAGTQYF; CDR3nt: TGTGCCAGCAGCCCCCTTGGCGGGGCGGGTACGCAGTATTTT
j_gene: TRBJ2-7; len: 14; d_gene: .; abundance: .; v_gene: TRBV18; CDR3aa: CASSSDSQGYEQYF; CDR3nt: TGTGCCAGCTCATCGGATTCACAGGGCTACGAGCAGTACTTC
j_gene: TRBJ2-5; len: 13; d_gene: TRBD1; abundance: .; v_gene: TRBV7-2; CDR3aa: CASSLRGLETQYF; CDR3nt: TGTGCCAGCAGCTTGAGGGGGCTGGAGACCCAGTACTTC
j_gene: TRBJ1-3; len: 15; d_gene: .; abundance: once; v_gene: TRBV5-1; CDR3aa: CASSWIGGDGNTIYF; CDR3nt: TGCGCCAGCAGCTGGATTGGAGGGGATGGAAACACCATATATTTT
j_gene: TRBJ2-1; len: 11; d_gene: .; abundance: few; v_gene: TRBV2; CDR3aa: CASSEAGLAFF; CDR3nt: TGTGCCAGCAGTGAAGCGGGTCTAGCCTTCTTC
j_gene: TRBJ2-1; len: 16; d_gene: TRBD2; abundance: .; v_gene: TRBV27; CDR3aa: CASSPSPLAGYNEQFF; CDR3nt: TGTGCCAGCAGTCCTTCACCCCTAGCGGGGTACAATGAGCAGTTCTTC
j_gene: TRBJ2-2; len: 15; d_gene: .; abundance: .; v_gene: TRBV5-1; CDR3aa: CASSLGASHTGELFF; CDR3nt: TGCGCCAGCAGCTTGGGGGCTAGCCACACCGGGGAGCTGTTTTTT
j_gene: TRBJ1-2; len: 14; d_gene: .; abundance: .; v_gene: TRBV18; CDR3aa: CASSPPGGNYGYTF; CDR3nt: TGTGCCAGCTCACCACCAGGCGGAAACTATGGCTACACCTTC
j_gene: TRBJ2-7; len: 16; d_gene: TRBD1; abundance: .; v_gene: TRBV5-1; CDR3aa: CASSTGTGEVFYEQYF; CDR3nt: TGCGCCAGCAGCACCGGGACAGGGGAAGTTTTCTACGAGCAGTACTTC
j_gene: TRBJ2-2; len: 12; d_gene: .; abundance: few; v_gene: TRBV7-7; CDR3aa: CASSLDTGELFF; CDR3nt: TGTGCTAGCAGCCTAGACACCGGGGAGCTGTTTTTT
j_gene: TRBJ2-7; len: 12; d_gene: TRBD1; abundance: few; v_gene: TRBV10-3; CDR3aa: CASGQGMNEQYF; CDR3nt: TGTGCCAGTGGACAGGGGATGAACGAGCAGTACTTC
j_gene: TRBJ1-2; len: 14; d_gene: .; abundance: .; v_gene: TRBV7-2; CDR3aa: CASSLLGANYGYTF; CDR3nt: TGTGCCAGCAGCTTACTGGGGGCTAACTATGGCTACACCTTC
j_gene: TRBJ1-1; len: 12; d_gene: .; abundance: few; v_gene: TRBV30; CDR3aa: CAWSPVNTEAFF; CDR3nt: TGTGCCTGGAGCCCTGTTAACACTGAAGCTTTCTTT
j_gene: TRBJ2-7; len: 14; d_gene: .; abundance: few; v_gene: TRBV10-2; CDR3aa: CATAPGFHRDEQYF; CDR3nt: TGCGCCACCGCTCCCGGGTTCCACAGAGACGAGCAGTACTTC
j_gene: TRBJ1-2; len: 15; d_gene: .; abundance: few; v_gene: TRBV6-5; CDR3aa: CASSSPGGWGYGYTF; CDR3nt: TGTGCCAGCAGTTCCCCGGGAGGTTGGGGCTATGGCTACACCTTC
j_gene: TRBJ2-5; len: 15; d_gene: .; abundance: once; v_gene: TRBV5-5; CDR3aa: CASSTPGRSQETQYF; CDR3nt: TGTGCCAGCAGCACGCCGGGACGGAGTCAAGAGACCCAGTACTTC
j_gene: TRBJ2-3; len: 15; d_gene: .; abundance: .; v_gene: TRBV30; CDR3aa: CAWRVQAVGTDTQYF; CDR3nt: TGTGCCTGGAGGGTACAGGCGGTGGGCACAGATACGCAGTATTTT
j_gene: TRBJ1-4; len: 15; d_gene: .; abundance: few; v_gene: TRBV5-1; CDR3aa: CASSLGVATNEKLFF; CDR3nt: TGCGCCAGCAGCTTGGGAGTTGCAACTAATGAAAAACTGTTTTTT
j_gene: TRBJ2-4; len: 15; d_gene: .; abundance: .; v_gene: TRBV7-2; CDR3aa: CASSFFGDAKNIQYF; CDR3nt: TGTGCCAGCAGCTTTTTCGGGGACGCCAAAAACATTCAGTACTTC
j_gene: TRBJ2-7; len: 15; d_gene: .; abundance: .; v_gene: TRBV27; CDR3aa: CASSPFAGREDEQYF; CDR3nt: TGTGCCAGCAGTCCCTTTGCGGGAAGGGAAGACGAGCAGTACTTC
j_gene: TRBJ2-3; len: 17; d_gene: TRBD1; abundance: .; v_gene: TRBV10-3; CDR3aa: CAISVVTGGILEDTQYF; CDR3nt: TGTGCCATCAGTGTTGTGACAGGGGGCATCCTTGAGGATACGCAGTATTTT
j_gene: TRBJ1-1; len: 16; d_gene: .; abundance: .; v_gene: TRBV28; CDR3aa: CASSFRPLTRNTEAFF; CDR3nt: TGTGCCAGCAGTTTTCGGCCCCTTACTCGAAACACTGAAGCTTTCTTT
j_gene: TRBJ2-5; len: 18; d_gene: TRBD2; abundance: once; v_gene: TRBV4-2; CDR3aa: CASSLRGGSSGNQETQYF; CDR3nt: TGTGCCAGCAGCCTCCGAGGAGGATCTAGCGGGAACCAAGAGACCCAGTACTTC
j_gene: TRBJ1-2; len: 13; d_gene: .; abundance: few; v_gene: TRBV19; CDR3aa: CASSTHQQGTYTF; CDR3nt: TGTGCCAGTAGTACCCACCAACAGGGCACCTACACCTTC
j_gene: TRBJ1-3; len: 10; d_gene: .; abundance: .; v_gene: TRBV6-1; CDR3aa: CASVGNTIYF; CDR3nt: TGTGCCAGCGTTGGAAACACCATATATTTT
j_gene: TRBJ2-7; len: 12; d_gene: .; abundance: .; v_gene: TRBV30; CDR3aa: CAWSHVAYEQYF; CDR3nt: TGTGCCTGGAGCCACGTAGCCTACGAGCAGTACTTC
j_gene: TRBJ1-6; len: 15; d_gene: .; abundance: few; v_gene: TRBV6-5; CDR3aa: CASSRDPGRNSPLHF; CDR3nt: TGTGCCAGCAGTCGGGACCCAGGGAGGAATTCACCCCTCCACTTT
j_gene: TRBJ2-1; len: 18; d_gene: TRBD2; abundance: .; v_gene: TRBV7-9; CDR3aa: CASSSPPLAGGDYNEQFF; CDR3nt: TGTGCCAGCAGCTCCCCTCCGCTAGCGGGAGGGGACTACAATGAGCAGTTCTTC
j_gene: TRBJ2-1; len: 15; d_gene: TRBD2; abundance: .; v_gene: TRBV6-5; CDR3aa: CATFPASGRAGEQFF; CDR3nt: TGTGCCACCTTCCCTGCCAGCGGGAGGGCGGGTGAGCAGTTCTTC
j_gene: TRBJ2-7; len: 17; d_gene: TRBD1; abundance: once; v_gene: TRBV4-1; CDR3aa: CASSHHPSGTGSYEQYF; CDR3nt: TGCGCCAGCAGCCATCATCCTTCCGGGACAGGGTCCTACGAGCAGTACTTC
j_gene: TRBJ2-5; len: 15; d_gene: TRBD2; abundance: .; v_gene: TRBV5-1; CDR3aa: CASSSSGREQETQYF; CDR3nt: TGCGCCAGCAGCTCTAGCGGGAGGGAGCAAGAGACCCAGTACTTC
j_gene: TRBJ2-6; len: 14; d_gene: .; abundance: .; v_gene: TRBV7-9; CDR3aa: CATHMRSGANVLTF; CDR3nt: TGTGCCACCCATATGAGGTCTGGGGCCAACGTCCTGACTTTC
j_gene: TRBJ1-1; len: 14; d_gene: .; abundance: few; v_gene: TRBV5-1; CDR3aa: CASSLGPSNTEAFF; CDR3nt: TGCGCCAGCAGCTTGGGGCCGTCGAACACTGAAGCTTTCTTT
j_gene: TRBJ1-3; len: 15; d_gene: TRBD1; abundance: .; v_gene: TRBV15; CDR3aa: CATSGTGASGNTIYF; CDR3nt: TGTGCCACCAGCGGCACAGGGGCGTCTGGAAACACCATATATTTT
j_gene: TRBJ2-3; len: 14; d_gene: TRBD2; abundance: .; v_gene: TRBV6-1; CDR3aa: CASSSLAGIDTQYF; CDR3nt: TGTGCCAGCAGTTCACTAGCGGGAATAGATACGCAGTATTTT
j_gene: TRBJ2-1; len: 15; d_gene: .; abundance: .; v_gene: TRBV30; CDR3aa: CAWSVKRSSYNEQFF; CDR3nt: TGTGCCTGGAGTGTAAAGAGGAGCTCCTACAATGAGCAGTTCTTC
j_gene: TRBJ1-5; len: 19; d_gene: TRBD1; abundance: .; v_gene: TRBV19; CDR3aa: CASSGGTGGIKGGFQPQHF; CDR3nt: TGTGCCAGTAGTGGTGGTACAGGGGGCATAAAGGGAGGTTTTCAGCCCCAGCATTTT
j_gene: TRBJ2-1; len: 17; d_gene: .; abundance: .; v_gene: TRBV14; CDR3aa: CASSQLWGIETRNEQFF; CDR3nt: TGTGCCAGCAGCCAATTGTGGGGGATCGAGACTAGAAATGAGCAGTTCTTC
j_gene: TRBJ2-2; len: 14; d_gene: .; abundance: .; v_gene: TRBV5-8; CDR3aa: CASSWEPNTGELFF; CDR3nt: TGTGCCAGCAGCTGGGAACCCAACACCGGGGAGCTGTTTTTT
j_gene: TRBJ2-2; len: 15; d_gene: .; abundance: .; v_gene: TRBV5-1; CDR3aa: CASSLVGGNTGELFF; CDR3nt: TGCGCCAGCAGCTTGGTCGGAGGTAACACCGGGGAGCTGTTTTTT
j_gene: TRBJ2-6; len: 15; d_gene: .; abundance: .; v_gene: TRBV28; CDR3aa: CASSLSLPGANVLTF; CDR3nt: TGTGCCAGCAGCCTGAGTCTCCCTGGGGCCAACGTCCTGACTTTC
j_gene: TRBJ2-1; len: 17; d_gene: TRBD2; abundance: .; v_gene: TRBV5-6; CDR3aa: CASSLDRASGSRNEQFF; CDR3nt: TGTGCCAGCAGCTTGGATAGGGCTAGCGGGAGTCGGAATGAGCAGTTCTTC